The clone carrying this TCR beta chain occurred once. The germline V gene has CDR1 MNHEY and CDR2 SVGAGI. This CDR3 region has 13 residues. Trimming cost V 6 bases and J 1 base, with 9 bases left between them. Assay: immunoSEQ multiplex PCR; the TCRdb copy retains only in-frame clones and omits some. This sample has around 690,000 clones; 80% to 95% occur once, and the top ten carry about 34%. The entry originates in a study of shared clonotypes between healthy human individuals. The gene calls are TRBV6-5 and TRBJ1-1; D uncertain. Input material: memory CD8+ T cells from PBMCs. Subset reported: CD45RO+ cells pooled with CCR7-negative TemRA cells. The TCR sequence derives from a man younger than 30 in good health. Some clones in this sample may be carry-over from other donors' samples. CDR3 sequence reads: CASSDGSNTEAFF. CDR3 sequence (DNA): TGTGCCAGCAGCGACGGATCGAACACTGAAGCTTTCTTT.